These 30 T cell receptor beta chains originate from one sample sequenced in a study of post-analysis software for immune sequencing data. Overall study results and limits: Roughly five TRBV segments appeared more often in patients than in controls, and TRBV5-6, TRBV5-1 and TRBV20-1 were among these.

Their antigens are not known. Built from TCR beta cDNA, the libraries had unique molecular identifiers in them. TCRdb re-called the PCR reads with MiXCR, one entry per CDR3 protein. The sample includes approximately 440,000 distinct CDR3 sequences, under 55% of them seen just once. The sequencing sample was made of blood. The receptors come from a girl aged 5 to 17 with multiple sclerosis.

V and J are TRBV7-8 and TRBJ1-2; 7 bases fit TRBD1. The germline CDR1 and CDR2 sequences are SGHVS and FQNEAQ. V lost 8 bases, J lost 4 bases, and 19 bases stayed unmatched. CDR3 length: 17 residues. Here the CDR3 reads CASSITLKQGDSYGYTF. In nucleotides, the CDR3 is TGTGCCAGCTCAATAACCTTAAAGCAGGGGGATAGCTATGGCTACACCTTC.

This clonotype was seen more than once but under ten times. The rearrangement joins TRBV12-3 or TRBV12-4 to TRBJ2-7; 8 bases line up with TRBD2. The CDR3 totals 16 residues. V was clipped by 6 bases and J by 8 bases; unmatched bases: 18. In DNA, the CDR3 is TGTGCCAGCAGGCCGAAAACGAGCGGGAGTTCGGGGAAGCAGTACTTC. This gives the protein CASRPKTSGSSGKQYF.

This clonotype has a handful of counts. CDR3 nucleotide sequence: TGTGCCAGCTCACCACAGGCTAGCGGGCGTTACGAGCAGTACTTC. Residues: CASSPQASGRYEQYF. The chain uses TRBV18 and TRBJ2-7; 8 bases are a match to TRBD2. This CDR3 is 15 amino acids long. Germline-derived CDR1 and CDR2 are KGHSH and LQKENI. Trimming cost V 1 base and J 4 bases; bases outside gene matches: 6.

This chain links TRBV20-1 with TRBJ2-5; D uncertain. Germline-derived CDR1 and CDR2 are DFQATT and SNEGSKA (reference sequence). The CDR3 contains 13 residues. V was cut by 6 bases and J by 1 base, with 12 bases left in between. CDR3 DNA sequence: TGCAGTGCAAGGAGACAATTCCAAGAGACCCAGTACTTC. It codes for CSARRQFQETQYF.

The V call is TRBV12-3 or TRBV12-4, the J call TRBJ1-1; 8 bases fit TRBD1. The CDR3 contains 13 residues. The trim removed 6 bases at V and 4 bases at J, leaving 4 bases unmatched. The CDR3 sequence is CASRITGGTEAFF. CDR3 bases: TGTGCCAGCAGGATTACAGGGGGCACTGAAGCTTTCTTT.

The V gene is TRBV27, the J gene TRBJ1-5; tentatively, D is TRBD1 (6 bases). The CDR3 runs to 17 residues. Trimming left V 6 bases short and J 1 base short, with 19 bases between. Germline V gene lookup returns CDR1 MNHEY and CDR2 SMNVEV (reference sequence). CDR3 in DNA: TGTGCCAGCAGCAACTTAGCCTTCGGACAGAGCAATCAGCCCCAGCATTTT. Its translation is CASSNLAFGQSNQPQHF.

A note on this clonotype: Germline and junction disagree at one end, which may indicate a read error. The chain employs TRBV11-2 and TRBJ2-7; D is uncertain. Germline V gene data show CDR1 as SGHAT and CDR2 as FQNNGV. The CDR3 loop spans 13 amino acids. CDR3 sequence (DNA): TGTGCCGGCAGCGTAGACACCCTCTACGAGCAGTACTTC. Translated, it gives CAGSVDTLYEQYF.

The rearrangement uses TRBV20-1 and TRBJ2-4, with unresolved D. The DNA end favors TRBJ2-5, so the J call may be wrong. CDR1 and CDR2 (germline): DFQATT, SNEGSKA (reference sequence). The CDR3 sequence is 12 residues long. The CDR3 here is CSAGPGRETQYF. The CDR3 DNA reads TGCAGTGCTGGACCGGGTAGGGAGACCCAGTACTTC.

The chain uses TRBV28 and TRBJ2-6; D gene ambiguous. CDR3 length: 15 amino acids. Germline CDR1 reads MDHEN; CDR2 reads SYDVKM. Trimming took 5 bases from V and 1 from J, leaving 9 bases between them. The CDR3 region is CASSPGRSGANVLTF. The CDR3 DNA reads as TGTGCCAGCAGTCCCGGTAGATCTGGGGCCAACGTCCTGACTTTC.

This clonotype was recorded once. This chain joins TRBV20-1 and TRBJ2-1; tentatively, D is TRBD1 or TRBD2 (5 bases each). This CDR3 contains 14 residues. Trimming shortened V by 0 bases and J by 4 bases, and 10 bases separated the two germline ends. In germline, CDR1 is DFQATT, CDR2 SNEGSKA (reference sequence). The CDR3 loop reads CSAREVGTYNEQFF. The DNA for the CDR3 is TGCAGTGCTAGAGAAGTGGGGACGTACAATGAGCAGTTCTTC.

The chain is built from TRBV12-3 or TRBV12-4 and TRBJ1-5, with 11 bases that match TRBD1. V shed 7 bases, J shed 9 bases, and the junction held 8 bases outside the gene matches. The CDR3 is 14 amino acids. The CDR3 region is CASKRTGGESPQHF. The CDR3 nucleotides read TGTGCCAGCAAACGGACAGGGGGCGAGTCGCCCCAGCATTTT.

The V call is TRBV5-1, the J call TRBJ2-1; TRBD1 might be the D (6 bases). From germline, CDR1 is SGHRS and CDR2 YFSETQ. This CDR3 is built from 14 residues. Trimming took 10 bases from V and 3 from J, leaving 17 bases between them. The CDR3 protein is CASTGQLNYNEQFF. For the CDR3, the DNA is TGCGCCTCCACTGGACAGCTCAACTACAATGAGCAGTTCTTC.

This clonotype was detected only once. The chain employs TRBV20-1 and TRBJ2-3, with 10 nucleotides matching TRBD2. Germline trimming cut 0 bases from V and 2 bases from J; bases unmatched to any gene: 5. CDR3 length: 16 amino acids. CDR1 and CDR2 (germline): DFQATT, SNEGSKA (reference sequence). CDR3 DNA: TGCAGTGCTAGAGACCTAGCGGGGGTAAACACAGATACGCAGTATTTT. It yields the protein CSARDLAGVNTDTQYF.

The rearrangement uses TRBV20-1 and TRBJ2-4, with 12 bases that match TRBD1. With the DNA end fitting TRBJ2-7 better, the J assignment may be wrong. Germline-derived CDR1 and CDR2 are DFQATT and SNEGSKA (reference sequence). This CDR3 contains 14 residues. The CDR3 nucleotides are TGCAGTGCTAGAATCGGGACAGGGGGCGACGAGCAGTACTTC. This codes for CSARIGTGGDEQYF.

With regard to this clonotype: One junction end does not reproduce the germline sequence, and a read error may be involved. This sequence joins TRBV7-7 and TRBJ2-1; 16 bases match TRBD2. This CDR3 contains 17 residues. Germline values: CDR1 SSHAT, CDR2 FNYEAQ (reference sequence). CDR3 DNA sequence: TGTGCTAGCAGCTCGGGACTAGCGGGAGGGATAAACAATGAGCAGTTCTTC. Translation: CASSSGLAGGINNEQFF.

This clonotype was seen a handful of times. The CDR3: CASSLLAANYGYTF. The DNA of the CDR3 is TGTGCCAGCAGTTTATTAGCGGCTAACTATGGCTACACCTTC. The rearrangement joins TRBV27 to TRBJ1-2; D gene ambiguous. CDR1 is MNHEY and CDR2 is SMNVEV in the germline V gene (reference sequence). The ends were cut back, 1 base at V and 0 bases at J, with 6 bases in the middle. The length of the CDR3 is 14 residues.

This clonotype has a single count. This may stem from a read error, because a much larger clone lies one nucleotide away. Because the CDR3's place on the DNA is in doubt, the DNA is left out and the CDR3 is given as listed by TCRdb. V gene TRBV5-5 combines with J gene TRBJ2-4. Ends included, the CDR3 has 14 residues. Germline lookup yields CDR1 SGHKS and CDR2 YYEKEE (reference sequence). The CDR3 here is CASSFGPGENIQYF.

The genes are TRBV4-1 and TRBJ2-2, with 9 bases that match TRBD2. This CDR3 region has 14 residues. Per the germline V gene, CDR1 is MGHRA and CDR2 is YSYEKL. V shed 5 bases and J 4 bases; nucleotides not matched to a gene: 2. CDR3 sequence reads: CASSSAGGTGELFF. CDR3 in DNA: TGCGCCAGCAGCTCAGCGGGAGGCACCGGGGAGCTGTTTTTT.

The gene calls are TRBV12-3 or TRBV12-4 and TRBJ1-2; 7 nucleotides match TRBD1. J was trimmed by 3 bases and V by 8 bases; bases with no gene match: 0. The CDR3 extends over 11 amino acids. CDR3 residues: CASGTDYGYTF. The CDR3 DNA is TGTGCCAGCGGGACAGACTATGGCTACACCTTC.

The chain links TRBV6-5 to TRBJ1-4; D is unresolved. CDR1 MNHEY and CDR2 SVGAGI come from the germline V gene. The CDR3 covers 16 residues. Trimming removed 0 bases at V and 10 bases at J, with 18 bases between. CDR3 protein: CASSYSDGSRVGKLFF. CDR3 sequence (DNA): TGTGCCAGCAGTTACTCGGACGGTTCTCGAGTTGGAAAACTGTTTTTT.

The gene calls are TRBV28 and TRBJ2-5, with 11 bases fitting TRBD2. TRBJ2-7 matches the DNA end more closely, so the J call is doubtful. The CDR3 length is 16 residues. Germline V gene sequence: CDR1 MDHEN, CDR2 SYDVKM. The CDR3 sequence: CASSTPGLAGRLEQYF. The CDR3 nucleotides read TGTGCCAGCAGTACCCCTGGACTAGCGGGTCGTCTCGAGCAGTACTTC.

The V call is TRBV20-1, the J call TRBJ2-3, with D maybe TRBD2 (6 bases). The germline gives CDR1 DFQATT, CDR2 SNEGSKA (reference sequence). This CDR3 contains 16 residues. V was trimmed by 0 bases and J by 5 bases, leaving 18 bases between them. The CDR3: CSARDLRGGARDTQYF. CDR3 nucleotides: TGCAGTGCTAGAGATCTGCGGGGCGGGGCGAGAGATACGCAGTATTTT.

This chain uses TRBV28 with TRBJ2-5; 8 bases agree with TRBD2. Germline CDR1 reads MDHEN; CDR2 reads SYDVKM. Unmatched junction bases numbered 9, after V lost 7 bases and J lost 2 bases. The CDR3 consists of 15 residues. The CDR3 sequence is CASNHRGGRQETQYF. The DNA of the CDR3 is TGTGCCAGCAATCACAGAGGCGGGAGGCAAGAGACCCAGTACTTC.

This clonotype was picked up a small number of times. This chain connects TRBV5-1 to TRBJ2-5, with D possibly matching TRBD2 (5 bases). The DNA end lines up better with TRBJ2-7; the J call may be wrong. The CDR3 is 14 residues long. CDR1 and CDR2 from the germline V gene are SGHRS and YFSETQ. The CDR3 sequence is CASSLPGNRDEQYF. The CDR3 nucleotides are TGCGCCAGCAGCCTCCCGGGGAATCGGGACGAGCAGTACTTC.

Only a few counts were recorded for this clonotype. The chain combines TRBV7-2 with TRBJ2-4; no clear D gene. V dropped 4 bases and J dropped 5 bases, with 15 bases sitting between them. The CDR3 is 15 residues long. Germline CDR1 and CDR2: SGHTA and FQGNSA. The CDR3 sequence is CASSSRSGFENIQYF. CDR3 nucleotide sequence: TGTGCCAGCAGCTCGCGGTCGGGTTTCGAAAACATTCAGTACTTC.

The rearrangement links TRBV7-9 to TRBJ2-5, with D maybe TRBD2 (6 bases). V lost 4 bases, J lost 2 bases, and 11 bases lay in between. This CDR3 contains 14 residues. Germline CDR1 and CDR2: SEHNR and FQNEAQ (reference sequence). CDR3 in DNA: TGTGCCAGCAGCTATAGTCGGGAGCAAGAGACCCAGTACTTC. It encodes CASSYSREQETQYF.

The V gene is TRBV2, the J gene TRBJ2-5; tentative D call: TRBD1 (5 bases). V was clipped by 6 bases and J by 1 base, with 12 bases between them. Germline loops: CDR1 SNHLY, CDR2 FYNNEI. CDR3 length equals 14 residues. As DNA, the CDR3 is TGTGCCAGCAGGCTAGGGGCTCCCCAAGAGACCCAGTACTTC. It translates to CASRLGAPQETQYF. Drawing the rest from reference TRBV2 and TRBJ2-5, the complete variable domain is EPEVTQTPSHQVTQMGQEVILRCVPISNHLYFYWYRQILGQKVEFLVSFYNNEISEKSEIFDDQFSVERPDGSNFTLKIRSTKLEDSAMYFCASRLGAPQETQYFGPGTRLLVL.

The chain carries TRBV20-1 and TRBJ2-3; 8 bases are shared with TRBD1. The trim removed 2 bases at V and 4 bases at J, leaving 8 bases unmatched. The V gene's germline CDR1 is DFQATT and CDR2 SNEGSKA (reference sequence). The CDR3 runs 15 residues. The chain's CDR3 is CSARNGAGGPDTQYF. For the CDR3, the DNA is TGCAGTGCTAGAAATGGCGCAGGGGGCCCAGATACGCAGTATTTT.

This rearrangement joins TRBV10-1 to TRBJ2-1, with 9 bases that match TRBD2. The V segment lost 3 bases and the J segment 4 bases; nucleotides outside the gene matches: 4. The germline CDR1 and CDR2 sequences are WNHNN and SYGVQD (reference sequence). This CDR3 region has 15 residues. This CDR3 is CASSDSLAGYNEQFF. The DNA for the CDR3 is TGCGCCAGCAGTGATTCTCTAGCGGGGTACAATGAGCAGTTCTTC.

The chain links TRBV29-1 to TRBJ2-5; D unclear. The V gene lost 0 bases and the J gene lost 5 bases, with 7 bases spanning the gap. This CDR3 contains 12 residues. From germline, CDR1 is SQVTM and CDR2 ANQGSEA. The CDR3 region is CSVEDQGETQYF. CDR3 in DNA: TGCAGCGTTGAAGATCAAGGGGAGACCCAGTACTTC.